One and the same sample provided the 23 T cell receptor beta chains below, sequenced in a study of CD8 T cells in ankylosing spondylitis. Their antigen targets remain unknown. TCRdb fed the 5' RACE reads into MiXCR, producing one record per CDR3 protein. The table lists about 540,000 distinct CDR3 sequences, roughly 13% of them singletons, with nearly 7% in the top ten. Broader study findings: Eight or nine highly homologous variants formed a TCR beta motif that appeared characteristic of ankylosing spondylitis blood.

The material sequenced was blood, either unsorted or a sorted T cell fraction (not recorded which). The receptors were sampled from a male donor with ankylosing spondylitis.

The chain joins TRBV20-1 to TRBJ2-1; 7 nucleotides agree with TRBD2. The length of the CDR3 is 14 residues. Germline CDR1 DFQATT, CDR2 SNEGSKA (reference sequence). Trimming removed 2 bases from V and 7 bases from J; junction bases left unmatched: 8. Written as DNA, the CDR3 is TGCAGTGCTAGACGTTTGGCGGGAGTGAATGAGCAGTTCTTC. It specifies CSARRLAGVNEQFF.

This clonotype was seen more than once but under ten times. This chain joins TRBV20-1 and TRBJ1-3, with D possibly being TRBD1 (5 bases). CDR3 length equals 15 residues. Trimming stripped 1 base from V and 3 bases from J, with 13 bases between. Germline CDR1 reads DFQATT; CDR2 reads SNEGSKA (reference sequence). DNA for the CDR3: TGCAGTGCTAGAGCTGAGGGGAGAAGTGGAAACACCATATATTTT. Protein product: CSARAEGRSGNTIYF.

On this clonotype: This clone may be a read error of a much larger clone one base away. The rearrangement uses TRBV29-1 and TRBJ2-1; 10 bases agree with TRBD1. Germline values: CDR1 SQVTM, CDR2 ANQGSEA. V gave up 4 bases and J gave up 4 bases; unmatched junction bases: 4. The CDR3 runs to 14 residues. The chain's CDR3 is CSVGGQGSYNEQFF. The CDR3 nucleotides read TGCAGCGTTGGGGGACAGGGGTCGTACAATGAGCAGTTCTTC.

Many counts were recorded for this clonotype. The CDR3 sequence: CASSFQSENTEAFF. In DNA, the CDR3 is TGCGCCAGCAGCTTCCAAAGCGAGAACACTGAAGCTTTCTTT. The V and J genes are TRBV5-1 and TRBJ1-1; D is undetermined. Germline-derived CDR1 and CDR2 are SGHRS and YFSETQ. This CDR3 has 14 amino acids. The germline V and J ends were trimmed by 2 bases and 1 base, with 9 bases remaining between them. Using reference TRBV5-1 and TRBJ1-1 for the parts outside the CDR3, the full variable domain is KAGVTQTPRYLIKTRGQQVTLSCSPISGHRSVSWYQQTPGQGLQFLFEYFSETQRNKGNFPGRFSGRQFSNSRSEMNVSTLELGDSALYLCASSFQSENTEAFFGQGTRLTVV.

The table lists this clonotype with a few counts. The chain recombines TRBV27 with TRBJ2-1; the match to TRBD2 covers 7 bases. Germline CDR1 MNHEY, CDR2 SMNVEV (reference sequence). With V trimmed by 0 bases and J by 3 bases, 5 bases remained unmatched. The CDR3 length is 16 residues. The CDR3 nucleotides read TGTGCCAGCAGTTTATCGGGGGGGGTTCTCTACAATGAGCAGTTCTTC. This encodes CASSLSGGVLYNEQFF.

The rearrangement joins TRBV14 to TRBJ1-2; the D gene is possibly TRBD1 (6 bases). V was shortened by 1 base and J by 13 bases, with 19 bases between the two germline ends. Germline V CDR1 and CDR2: SGHDN, FVKESK. CDR3 size: 14 residues. The chain's CDR3 is CASSQGGTISPSTF. The CDR3, as DNA: TGTGCCAGCAGCCAAGGCGGGACAATAAGCCCCAGCACCTTC.

The table lists this clonotype with many counts. The CDR3 DNA reads TGTGCCAGCAGCCAAGAGTCCAGGGGCACTGAAGCTTTCTTT. Translated, it gives CASSQESRGTEAFF. V is TRBV3-1 and J is TRBJ1-1; D perhaps matches TRBD1 (6 bases). The CDR3 has 14 amino acids. The ends were cut back, 0 bases at V and 4 bases at J, with 9 bases in the middle. Germline values: CDR1 LGHDT, CDR2 YNNKEL (reference sequence).

This CDR3 is CASSLRQGLYQPQHF. Written as DNA, the CDR3 is TGTGCCAGCAGTTTACGGCAGGGATTGTATCAGCCCCAGCATTTT. The J gene is TRBJ1-5, the V gene TRBV12-3 or TRBV12-4; a weak D match, TRBD1 (5 bases). V lost 2 bases, J lost 5 bases, and 13 bases lay in between. The CDR3 is made up of 15 amino acids.

The gene calls are TRBV7-9 and TRBJ1-1; D is unresolved. Germline V gene sequence: CDR1 SEHNR, CDR2 FQNEAQ (reference sequence). This CDR3 is 15 amino acids long. V was pared by 5 bases and J by 4 bases, with 17 bases between. CDR3 nucleotides: TGTGCCAGCAGCCCAAGGGCTGCCGCCCTCACTGAAGCTTTCTTT. Protein: CASSPRAAALTEAFF.

This clonotype was seen at least ten times. The CDR3 nucleotides read TGCGCCAGCAGCTGGGGGAGTTCCGGGGAGCTGTTTTTT. Residues: CASSWGSSGELFF. The chain recombines TRBV5-1 with TRBJ2-2, with D perhaps assigned TRBD1 or TRBD2 (5 bases each). V was shortened by 3 bases and J by 6 bases, with 9 bases between the two germline ends. The CDR3 covers 13 residues. Germline values: CDR1 SGHRS, CDR2 YFSETQ.

This clonotype was seen a handful of times. The chain has TRBV7-6 and TRBJ2-1; 10 positions match TRBD2. The germline V gene encodes CDR1 SGHVS and CDR2 FNYEAQ. The junction had 8 bases not matched to a gene; V was cut back by 6 bases and J by 6 bases. The CDR3 sequence is 15 residues long. In nucleotides, the CDR3 is TGTGCCAGCAGTGGGGCGATAGCGGGAGGCAATGAGCAGTTCTTC. It encodes CASSGAIAGGNEQFF.

This clonotype was seen only a few times. The gene calls are TRBV30 and TRBJ2-3; 8 bases agree with TRBD1. This CDR3 has 15 residues. V lost 3 bases and J lost 2; bases outside the gene matches: 7. From germline, CDR1 is GTSNPN and CDR2 SVGIG (reference sequence). The CDR3 sequence: CAWRRQGAYTDTQYF. DNA of the CDR3: TGTGCCTGGAGACGTCAGGGGGCATACACAGATACGCAGTATTTT.

This clonotype appeared many times. This chain uses TRBV2 with TRBJ2-2; D gene ambiguous. The V gene lost 0 bases and the J gene lost 3 bases, with 8 bases spanning the gap. The CDR3 is 15 amino acids. From germline, CDR1 is SNHLY and CDR2 FYNNEI. In DNA form, the CDR3 reads TGTGCCAGCAGTGAAGCGGGATGGGACACCGGGGAGCTGTTTTTT. Translation gives CASSEAGWDTGELFF.

The chain couples TRBV7-9 to TRBJ2-5; D is possibly TRBD1 (6 bases). V lost 6 bases to trimming and J lost 2 bases, with 13 bases between them. Germline CDR1 and CDR2: SEHNR and FQNEAQ (reference sequence). The CDR3 is 14 amino acids. This chain's CDR3 is CASSQGTTQETQYF. Written as DNA, the CDR3 is TGTGCCAGCAGTCAAGGGACAACGCAAGAGACCCAGTACTTC.

This clonotype was seen only a few times. The chain couples TRBV12-3 or TRBV12-4 to TRBJ2-2; D is perhaps TRBD1 (6 bases). The CDR3 runs to 14 residues. The ends were cut back, 6 bases at V and 6 bases at J, with 14 bases in the middle. DNA of the CDR3: TGTGCCAGCAGGATGGACAGTACGGCCGGGGAGCTGTTTTTT. The encoded protein is CASRMDSTAGELFF.

CDR3 sequence reads: CASSLPGTPREQYF. The CDR3 DNA reads TGTGCCAGCAGTTTACCCGGGACCCCTAGGGAGCAGTACTTC. The chain carries TRBV27 and TRBJ2-7; D might be TRBD1 or TRBD2, each matching 5 bases. Germline V gene sequence: CDR1 MNHEY, CDR2 SMNVEV (reference sequence). V lost 2 bases and J lost 7, with 15 bases in between. The CDR3 has 14 amino acids.

The chain joins TRBV11-2 to TRBJ2-7; D assignment may be TRBD1 or TRBD2 (5 bases each). V lost 1 base to trimming and J lost 1 base, with 11 bases between them. The CDR3 has 15 residues. Germline V gene data show CDR1 as SGHAT and CDR2 as FQNNGV. The CDR3 DNA sequence: TGTGCCAGCAGCTTAGTTGGGACGTGGTCCTACGAGCAGTACTTC. Protein sequence: CASSLVGTWSYEQYF.

This chain connects TRBV12-3 or TRBV12-4 to TRBJ1-2; D ambiguous. V gave up 5 bases and J gave up 4 bases, with 17 bases separating them. This CDR3 region has 15 residues. CDR3 residues: CASSATRAGGYGYTF. CDR3 in DNA: TGTGCCAGCAGTGCTACTCGGGCGGGCGGCTATGGCTACACCTTC.

V gene TRBV20-1 combines with J gene TRBJ2-7; 9 bases fit TRBD2. The CDR3 is made up of 13 amino acids. Germline V gene data show CDR1 as DFQATT and CDR2 as SNEGSKA (reference sequence). The V and J ends lost 4 bases and 2 bases, in that order; junction bases with no gene match: 3. CDR3 residues: CSAKLAGPYEQYF. DNA of the CDR3: TGCAGTGCTAAGCTAGCGGGACCCTACGAGCAGTACTTC.

The chain combines TRBV20-1 with TRBJ1-1, with D perhaps TRBD1 (5 bases). CDR1 is DFQATT and CDR2 is SNEGSKA in the germline V gene (reference sequence). Trimming shortened V by 2 bases and J by 5 bases, and 9 bases separated the two germline ends. The CDR3 is made up of 12 amino acids. The DNA of the CDR3 is TGCAGTGCTAGACAGGGAACGACTGAAGCTTTCTTT. Encoded protein: CSARQGTTEAFF.

In this sample, this clonotype turned up many times. This rearrangement joins TRBV12-3 or TRBV12-4 to TRBJ2-1; 11 bases fit TRBD2. Losses at the gene ends were 6 bases for V and 1 base for J; bases not matched to a gene: 5. This CDR3 comprises 16 residues. The DNA of the CDR3 is TGTGCCAGCAGACTCTGGACTAGCGGGTCCTACAATGAGCAGTTCTTC. The encoded protein is CASRLWTSGSYNEQFF.

The table lists this clonotype with a few counts. CDR3 DNA sequence: TGCGCCAGCAGCCTCACGGGGTTGAAGAATGAGCAGTTCTTC. Amino acids: CASSLTGLKNEQFF. The chain has TRBV5-1 and TRBJ2-1; weak D call: TRBD2 (5 bases). Germline V gene data show CDR1 as SGHRS and CDR2 as YFSETQ. V was pared by 4 bases and J by 7 bases, with 15 bases between. The CDR3 loop spans 14 amino acids.

The chain recombines TRBV20-1 with TRBJ2-7; perhaps TRBD1 as D (5 bases). This CDR3 is 13 amino acids long. Looked up from germline, CDR1 is DFQATT and CDR2 is SNEGSKA (reference sequence). Deletions cut 2 bases from V and 3 bases from J, with 11 bases between. CDR3 sequence: CSARSRQFYEQYF. The CDR3 nucleotides read TGCAGTGCTAGAAGTAGACAGTTCTACGAGCAGTACTTC.